The text below deals with one T cell receptor (beta chain). Its specificity is unknown. These data belong to a study of T cell repertoires in cytomegalovirus infection. Using its own MiXCR run on the reads, TCRdb lists one record per CDR3 protein. In the table there are under 450,000 distinct CDR3 sequences, around a third of which are singletons. This sequence originates from a human donor in good health (CMV status not recorded). Some clones in this sample may be carry-over from other donors' samples. This sample comprised cultured PBMCs, obtained from culture after CMV antigen stimulation.

CDR3 nucleotides: TGCAGTGCTAGACGCGGGGCCTCAGAGCAGTTCTTC. Protein sequence: CSARRGASEQFF. This sequence joins TRBV20-1 and TRBJ2-1; D perhaps matches TRBD2 (6 bases). The germline CDR1 and CDR2 sequences are DFQATT and SNEGSKA (reference sequence). CDR3 size: 12 residues. Trimming removed 2 bases from V and 10 bases from J, with 12 bases in between.